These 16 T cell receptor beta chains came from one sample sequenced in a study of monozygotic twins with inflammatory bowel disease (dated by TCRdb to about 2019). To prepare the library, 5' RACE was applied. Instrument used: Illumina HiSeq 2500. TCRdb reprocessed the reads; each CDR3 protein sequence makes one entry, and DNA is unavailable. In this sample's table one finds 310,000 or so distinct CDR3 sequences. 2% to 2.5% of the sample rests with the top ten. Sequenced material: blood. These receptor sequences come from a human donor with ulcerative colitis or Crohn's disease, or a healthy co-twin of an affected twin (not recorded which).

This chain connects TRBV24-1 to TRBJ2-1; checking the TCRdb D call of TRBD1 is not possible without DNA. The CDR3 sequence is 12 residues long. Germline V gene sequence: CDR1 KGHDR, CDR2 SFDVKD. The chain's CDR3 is CATSDYRGEQFF.

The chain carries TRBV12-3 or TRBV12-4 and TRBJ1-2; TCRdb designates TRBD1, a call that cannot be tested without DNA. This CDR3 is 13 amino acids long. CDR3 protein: CASSTGTVYGYTF.

The CDR3 sequence is CASSLAGSFYGYTF. The chain couples TRBV28 to TRBJ1-2. Looked up from germline, CDR1 is MDHEN and CDR2 is SYDVKM. CDR3 size: 14 residues.

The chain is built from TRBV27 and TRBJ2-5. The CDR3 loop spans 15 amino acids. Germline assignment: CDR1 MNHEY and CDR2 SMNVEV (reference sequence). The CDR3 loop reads CASSRLRGYQETQYF.

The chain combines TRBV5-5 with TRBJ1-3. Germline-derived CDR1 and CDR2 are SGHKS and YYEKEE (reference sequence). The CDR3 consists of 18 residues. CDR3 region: CASSFFRGLRASGNTIYF.

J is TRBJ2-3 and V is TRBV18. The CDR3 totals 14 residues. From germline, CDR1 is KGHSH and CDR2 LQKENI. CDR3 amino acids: CASSPGIWGDTQYF. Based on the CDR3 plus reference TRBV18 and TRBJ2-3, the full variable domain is NAGVMQNPRHLVRRRGQEARLRCSPMKGHSHVYWYRQLPEEGLKFMVYLQKENIIDESGMPKERFSAEFPKEGPSILRIQQVVRGDSAAYFCASSPGIWGDTQYFGPGTRLTVL.

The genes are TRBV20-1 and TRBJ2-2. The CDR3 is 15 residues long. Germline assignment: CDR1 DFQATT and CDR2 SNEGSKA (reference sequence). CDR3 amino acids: CSARRIDSDTGELFF.

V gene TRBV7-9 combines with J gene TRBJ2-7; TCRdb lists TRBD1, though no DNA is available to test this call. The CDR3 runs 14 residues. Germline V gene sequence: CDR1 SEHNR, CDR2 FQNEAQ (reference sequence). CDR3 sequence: CASSPGQRSYEQYF. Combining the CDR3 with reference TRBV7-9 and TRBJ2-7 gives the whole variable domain DTGVSQNPRHKITKRGQNVTFRCDPISEHNRLYWYRQTLGQGPEFLTYFQNEAQLEKSRLLSDRFSAERPKGSFSTLEIQRTEQGDSAMYLCASSPGQRSYEQYFGPGTRLTVT.

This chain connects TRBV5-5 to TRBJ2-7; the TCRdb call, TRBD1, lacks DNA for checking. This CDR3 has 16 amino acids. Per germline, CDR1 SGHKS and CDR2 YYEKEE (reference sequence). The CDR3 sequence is CASSPLPGGGPYEQYF.

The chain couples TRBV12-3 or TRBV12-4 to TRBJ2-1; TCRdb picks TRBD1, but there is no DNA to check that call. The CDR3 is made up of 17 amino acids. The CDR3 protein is CASSGFSSGERYNEQFF.

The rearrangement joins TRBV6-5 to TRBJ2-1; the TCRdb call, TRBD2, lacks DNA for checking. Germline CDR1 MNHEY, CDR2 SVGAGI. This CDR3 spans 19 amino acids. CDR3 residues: CASSYSGTSGKGSYNEQFF.

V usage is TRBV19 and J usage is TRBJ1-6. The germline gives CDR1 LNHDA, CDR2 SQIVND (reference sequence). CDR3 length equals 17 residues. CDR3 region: CASSPPLRTAANSPLHF.

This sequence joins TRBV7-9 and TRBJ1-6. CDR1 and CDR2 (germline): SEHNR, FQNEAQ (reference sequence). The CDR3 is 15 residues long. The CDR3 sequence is CASSEGSSYNSPLHF.

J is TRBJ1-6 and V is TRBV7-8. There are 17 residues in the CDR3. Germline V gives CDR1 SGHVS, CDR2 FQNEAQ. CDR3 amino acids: CASSLAVSPSFKSPLHF.

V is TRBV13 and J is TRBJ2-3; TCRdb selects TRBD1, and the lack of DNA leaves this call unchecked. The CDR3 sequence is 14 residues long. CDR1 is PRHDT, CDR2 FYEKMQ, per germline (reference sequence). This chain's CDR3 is CASTSPDSTDTQYF.

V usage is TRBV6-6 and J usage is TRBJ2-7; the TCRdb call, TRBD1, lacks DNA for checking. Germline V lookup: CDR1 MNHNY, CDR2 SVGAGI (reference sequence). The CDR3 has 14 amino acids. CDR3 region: CASSYPMDSNEQYF.